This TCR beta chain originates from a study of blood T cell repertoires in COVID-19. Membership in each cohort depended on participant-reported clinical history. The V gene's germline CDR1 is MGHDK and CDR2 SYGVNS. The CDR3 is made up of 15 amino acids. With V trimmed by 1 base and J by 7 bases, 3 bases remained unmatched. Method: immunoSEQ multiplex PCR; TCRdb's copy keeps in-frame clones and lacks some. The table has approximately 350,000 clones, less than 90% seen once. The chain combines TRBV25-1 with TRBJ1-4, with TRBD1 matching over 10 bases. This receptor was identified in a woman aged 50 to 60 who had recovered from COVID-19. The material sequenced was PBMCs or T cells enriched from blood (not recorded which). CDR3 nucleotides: TGTGCCAGCAGTGAATGGGGGACAGGGGTTGAAAAACTGTTTTTT. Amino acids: CASSEWGTGVEKLFF. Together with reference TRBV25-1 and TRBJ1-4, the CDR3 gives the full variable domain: EADIYQTPRYLVIGTGKKITLECSQTMGHDKMYWYQQDPGMELHLIHYSYGVNSTEKGDLSSESTVSRIRTEHFPLTLESARPSHTSQYLCASSEWGTGVEKLFFGSGTQLSVL.